The text below deals with one T cell receptor (beta chain). This sample is drawn from a study of blood T cell repertoires in COVID-19. The overall study: T cells, B-cell-depleted T cells, or PBMCs provided the cDNA or gDNA that served as material.

The authors' processing: Amplification of reference gene primers was used by the study to estimate nucleated cell counts. Only in-frame clones appear in the TCRdb table, and some are missing; sequencing was by immunoSEQ multiplex PCR. V and J calls and clone size follow that table, whereas D and trimming were derived from the DNA. In the table there are about 220,000 clones, 87% of which are singletons. The CDR3 covers 15 residues. CDR1 and CDR2 from the germline V gene are SGHDT and YYEEEE. The V end lost 1 base, the J end lost 14 bases, and 23 bases lay between the germline ends. This sequence joins TRBV5-6 and TRBJ2-3, with a tentative D call TRBD1 (5 bases). The clonotype originates from a man aged 35 to 55 with active or convalescent COVID-19. Material: peripheral blood. The CDR3 spells CASSLPPQNSLGLYF. Here the CDR3 DNA reads TGTGCCAGCAGCTTGCCCCCACAAAACTCCTTGGGGCTGTATTTT.